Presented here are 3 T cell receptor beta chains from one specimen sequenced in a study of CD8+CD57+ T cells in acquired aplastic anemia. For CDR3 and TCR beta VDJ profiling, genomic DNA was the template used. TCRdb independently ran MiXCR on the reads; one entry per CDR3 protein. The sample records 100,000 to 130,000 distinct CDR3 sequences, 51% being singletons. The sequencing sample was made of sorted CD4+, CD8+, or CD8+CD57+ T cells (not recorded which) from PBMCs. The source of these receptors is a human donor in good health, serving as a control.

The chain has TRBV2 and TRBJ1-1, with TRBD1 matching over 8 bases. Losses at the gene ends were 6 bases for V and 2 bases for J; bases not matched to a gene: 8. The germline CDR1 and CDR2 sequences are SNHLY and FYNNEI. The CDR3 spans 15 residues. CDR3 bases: TGTGCCAGCAGAGGACAGGGTCTTTCTAACACTGAAGCTTTCTTT. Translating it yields CASRGQGLSNTEAFF.

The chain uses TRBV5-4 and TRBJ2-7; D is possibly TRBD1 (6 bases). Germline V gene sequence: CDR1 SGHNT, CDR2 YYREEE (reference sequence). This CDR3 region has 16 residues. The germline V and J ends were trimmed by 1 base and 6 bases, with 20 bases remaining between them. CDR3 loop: CASSLRSETGFGEQYF. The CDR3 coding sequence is TGTGCCAGCAGCTTGCGATCGGAAACAGGGTTCGGCGAGCAGTACTTC.

The CDR3 DNA reads as TGCGCCAGCAGCCCGTCGACAGGGATCTCGGTGGAGCAGTACTTC. This sequence encodes CASSPSTGISVEQYF. V and J are TRBV4-1 and TRBJ2-7; 7 positions match TRBD1. This CDR3 is 15 amino acids long. CDR1 is MGHRA, CDR2 YSYEKL, per germline. With V trimmed by 4 bases and J by 7 bases, 13 bases remained unmatched.